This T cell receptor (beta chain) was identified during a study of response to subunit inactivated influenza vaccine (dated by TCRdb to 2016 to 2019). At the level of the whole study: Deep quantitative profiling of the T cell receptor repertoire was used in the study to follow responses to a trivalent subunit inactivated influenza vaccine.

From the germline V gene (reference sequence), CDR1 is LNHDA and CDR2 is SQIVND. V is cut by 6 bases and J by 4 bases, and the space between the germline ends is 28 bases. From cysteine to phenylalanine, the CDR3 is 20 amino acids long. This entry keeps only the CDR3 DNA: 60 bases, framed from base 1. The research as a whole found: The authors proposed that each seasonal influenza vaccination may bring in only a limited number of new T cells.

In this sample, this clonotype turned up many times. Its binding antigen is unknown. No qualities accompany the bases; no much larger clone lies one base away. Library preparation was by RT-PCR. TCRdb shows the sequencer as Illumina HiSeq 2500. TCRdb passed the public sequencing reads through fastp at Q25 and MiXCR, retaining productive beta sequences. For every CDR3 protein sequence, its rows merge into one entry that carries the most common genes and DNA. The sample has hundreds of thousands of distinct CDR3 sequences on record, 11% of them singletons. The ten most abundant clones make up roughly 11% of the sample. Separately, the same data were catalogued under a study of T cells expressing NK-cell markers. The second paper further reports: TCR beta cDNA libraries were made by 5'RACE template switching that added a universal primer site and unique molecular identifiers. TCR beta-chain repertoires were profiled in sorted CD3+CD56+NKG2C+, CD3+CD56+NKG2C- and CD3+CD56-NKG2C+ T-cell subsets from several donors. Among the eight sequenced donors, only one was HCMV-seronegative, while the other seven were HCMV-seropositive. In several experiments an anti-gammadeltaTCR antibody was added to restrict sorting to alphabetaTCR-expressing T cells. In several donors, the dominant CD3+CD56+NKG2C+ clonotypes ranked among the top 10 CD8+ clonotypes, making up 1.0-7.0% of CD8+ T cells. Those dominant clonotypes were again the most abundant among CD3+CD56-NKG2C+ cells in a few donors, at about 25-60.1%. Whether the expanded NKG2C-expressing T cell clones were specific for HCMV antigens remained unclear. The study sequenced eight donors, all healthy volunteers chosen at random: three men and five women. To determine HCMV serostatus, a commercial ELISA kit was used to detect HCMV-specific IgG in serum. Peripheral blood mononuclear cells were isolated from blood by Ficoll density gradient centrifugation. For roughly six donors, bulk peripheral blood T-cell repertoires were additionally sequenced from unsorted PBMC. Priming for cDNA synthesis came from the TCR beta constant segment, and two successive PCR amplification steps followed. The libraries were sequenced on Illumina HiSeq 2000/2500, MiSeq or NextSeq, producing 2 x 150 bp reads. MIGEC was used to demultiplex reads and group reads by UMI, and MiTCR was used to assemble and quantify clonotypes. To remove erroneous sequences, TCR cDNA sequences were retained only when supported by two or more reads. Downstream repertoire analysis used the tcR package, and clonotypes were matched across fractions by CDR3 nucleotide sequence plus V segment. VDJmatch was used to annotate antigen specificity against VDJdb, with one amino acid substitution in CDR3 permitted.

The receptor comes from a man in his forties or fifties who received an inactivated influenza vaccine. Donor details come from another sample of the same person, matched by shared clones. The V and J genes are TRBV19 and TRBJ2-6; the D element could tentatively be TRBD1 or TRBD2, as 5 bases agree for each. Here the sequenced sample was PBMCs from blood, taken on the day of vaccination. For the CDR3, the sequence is CASSQALVGTGSSGANVLTF. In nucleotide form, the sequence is TGTGCCAGTAGCCAAGCCCTGGTAGGGACGGGATCTTCGGGGGCCAACGTCCTGACTTTC.